The present T cell receptor (beta chain) was sequenced within a study of T cells in Graves' hyperthyroidism and ophthalmopathy (dated by TCRdb to about 2019). Broadly, across the study: Peripheral blood was sampled at the time of initial diagnosis, prior to any treatment. An independent validation cohort of under 20 hyperthyroidism patients and roughly 16 patients who later progressed to ophthalmopathy tested prospective prediction of ophthalmopathy. The paper describes TCR Vbeta CDR3 sequencing of 140 or so peripheral blood samples, made up of 43 ophthalmopathy patients, more than 70 hyperthyroidism patients and 17 progressor patients. The 75 to 100 discovery patients were randomly split 7:3 into training and test sets. The study also compared thyroid tissue and blood T-cell repertoires from over 5 Graves' hyperthyroidism patients. After sampling, hyperthyroidism patients received methimazole starting at 30 mg daily, and ophthalmopathy patients received high-dose intravenous methylprednisolone. A discovery cohort of around 98 patients, approximately 45 with Graves' ophthalmopathy and 57 with stable Graves' hyperthyroidism, was used to find distinguishing TCR V-J signatures. What the study reported, not specific to this receptor: In validation, the model predicted progression to ophthalmopathy with around 71% sensitivity and over 72% specificity, a median of 6.5 months before onset. Most expanded thyroid clonotypes (frequency above 0.001) were also detected in blood, suggesting blood repertoires may reflect thyroid immune responses. Sample size was not statistically predetermined, and investigators were not blinded to group allocation. A 13 V-J signature model separated ophthalmopathy from stable hyperthyroidism, with about 88% sensitivity and 81.08% specificity in cross-validation and 80%/75% in testing.

From a lookup of the germline V gene, CDR1 and CDR2 are MNHEY and SVGEGT. V is clipped by 7 bases and J by 4 bases, and the sequence between their germline boundaries is 16 bases long. The CDR3 has 15 amino acids, counting the end cysteine and phenylalanine. Only CDR3 DNA remains: 45 bases, in frame from the first base. The TCR beta CDR3 regions were amplified from the RNA transcripts. A first-round RT-PCR of the TCR CDR3 used the HTBI primer set with the Qiagen OneStep RT-PCR kit. Libraries were constructed in a second round of multiplex PCR, after which size selection and purification were carried out. Libraries were sequenced paired-end with 100 bp reads on an Illumina HiSeq2000. The original pipeline was this. SOAPnuke was used to process the raw data, throwing out any read that contained adapters or uncalled bases, had a mean Phred below 15, or lacked an exact constant-primer or identifier match. COPE v1.2.5 was used to merge the high-quality paired reads, and each unique nucleotide sequence was defined as a clonotype. MiTCR v1.1 was used to align clonotypes to the IMGT TRBV, TRBD and TRBJ reference segments. Analysis was restricted to V-J combinations with a frequency above 0.0001, which covered roughly 99% of repertoires. A TCS score was defined as the ratio between F50 (clonal expansion) and ExV (chaos), using BLOSUM62-based TCRdist between CDR3 peptides within each V-J. Welch's t-statistics and random forest reduced around 550 V-J features to under 15, which were used in a naive Bayes classifier (R e1071). TCRdb passed the public sequencing reads through fastp at Q25 and MiXCR, retaining productive beta sequences. Rows are combined by CDR3 protein, so each entry shows the most common genes and DNA. The V and J calls reflect TCRdb's pipeline rather than the authors' work. Across this sample there are fewer than 900,000 distinct CDR3 sequences, with around 20% seen only once. Jointly, the top ten make up 15% to 20% of the sample.

The hyperthyroidism patients were between 18 and 65 years old and newly diagnosed, with a disease duration of less than 2 months. Exclusion was applied to patients with uncontrolled infections, other autoimmune diseases, pregnancy or lactation. Diagnoses were based on clinical symptoms, serum thyroxine and TRAb, thyroid ultrasound and orbital computed tomography. Blood from progressor patients was collected at the time of first diagnosis with hyperthyroidism, before any ophthalmopathy symptoms had appeared. PBMCs were isolated from more than 8 ml of fresh peripheral blood by Ficoll-Paque density gradient centrifugation. Progressor patients were first diagnosed with Graves' hyperthyroidism and then developed ophthalmopathy during follow-up. Trizol reagent was used to extract total RNA, and RNA quality was then checked on an Agilent 2100 Bioanalyzer. This clonotype has a handful of counts. It has no known antigen specificity. No much larger clonotype is one base removed from it; base qualities were not supplied.

The specimen was blood. The receptor chain draws on TRBV6-2 or TRBV6-3 and TRBJ1-4; no confident D gene assignment can be made. This sequence originates from a woman between 45 and 60 years old with Graves' hyperthyroidism that later progressed to Graves' ophthalmopathy. The CDR3 has the sequence CASKDSAGNNEKLFF. The DNA is as follows: TGTGCCAGCAAGGATTCAGCCGGGAATAATGAAAAACTGTTTTTT.